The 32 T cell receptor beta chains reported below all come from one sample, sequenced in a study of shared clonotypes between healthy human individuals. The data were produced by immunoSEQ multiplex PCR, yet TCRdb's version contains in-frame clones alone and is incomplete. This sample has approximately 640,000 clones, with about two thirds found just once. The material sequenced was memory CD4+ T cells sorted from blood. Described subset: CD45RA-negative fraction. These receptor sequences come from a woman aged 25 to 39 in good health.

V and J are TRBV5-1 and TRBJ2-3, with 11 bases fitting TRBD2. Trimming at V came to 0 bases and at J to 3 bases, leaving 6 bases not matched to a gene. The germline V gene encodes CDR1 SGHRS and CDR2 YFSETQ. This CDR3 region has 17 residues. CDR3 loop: CASSLGVAGGRTDTQYF. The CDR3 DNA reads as TGCGCCAGCAGCTTGGGGGTAGCGGGAGGGCGGACAGATACGCAGTATTTT.

The CDR3 loop reads CASSQVPGQGAGNTIYF. In DNA form, the CDR3 reads TGCGCCAGCAGCCAAGTTCCGGGACAGGGGGCTGGAAACACCATATATTTT. The rearrangement joins TRBV4-1 to TRBJ1-3, with 11 nucleotides matching TRBD1. The CDR3 loop spans 17 amino acids. The V gene end was trimmed by 1 base and the J gene end by 2 bases; junction bases not matched to a gene: 4. Germline-derived CDR1 and CDR2 are MGHRA and YSYEKL.

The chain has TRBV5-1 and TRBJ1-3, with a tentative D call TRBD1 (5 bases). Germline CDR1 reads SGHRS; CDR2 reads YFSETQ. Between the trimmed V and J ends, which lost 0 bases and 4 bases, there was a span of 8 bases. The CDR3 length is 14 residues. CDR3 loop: CASSLGQNGNTIYF. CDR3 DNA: TGCGCCAGCAGCTTGGGACAGAACGGAAACACCATATATTTT.

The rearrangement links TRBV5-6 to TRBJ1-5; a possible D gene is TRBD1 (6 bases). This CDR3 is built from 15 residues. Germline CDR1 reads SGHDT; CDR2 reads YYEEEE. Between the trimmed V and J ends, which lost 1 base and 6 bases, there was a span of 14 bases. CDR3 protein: CASSLQGPGVQPQHF. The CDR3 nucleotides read TGTGCCAGCAGCTTGCAGGGACCAGGGGTTCAGCCCCAGCATTTT. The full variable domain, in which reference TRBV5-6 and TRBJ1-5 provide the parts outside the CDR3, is DAGVTQSPTHLIKTRGQQVTLRCSPKSGHDTVSWYQQALGQGPQFIFQYYEEEERQRGNFPDRFSGHQFPNYSSELNVNALLLGDSALYLCASSLQGPGVQPQHFGDGTRLSIL.

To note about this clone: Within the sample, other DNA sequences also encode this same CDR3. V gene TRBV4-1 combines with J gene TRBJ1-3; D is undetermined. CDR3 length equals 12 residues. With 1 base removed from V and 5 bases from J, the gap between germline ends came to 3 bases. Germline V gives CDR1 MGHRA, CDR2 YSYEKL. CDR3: CASSQARNTIYF. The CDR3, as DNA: TGCGCCAGCAGCCAAGCCCGAAACACCATATATTTT.

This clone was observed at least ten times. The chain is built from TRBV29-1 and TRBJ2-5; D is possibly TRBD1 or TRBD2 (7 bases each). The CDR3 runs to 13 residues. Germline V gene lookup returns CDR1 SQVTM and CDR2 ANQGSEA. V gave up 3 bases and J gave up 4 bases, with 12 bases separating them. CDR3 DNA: TGCAGCGTTGATACAGGGGAGGGAGAGACCCAGTACTTC. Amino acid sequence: CSVDTGEGETQYF.

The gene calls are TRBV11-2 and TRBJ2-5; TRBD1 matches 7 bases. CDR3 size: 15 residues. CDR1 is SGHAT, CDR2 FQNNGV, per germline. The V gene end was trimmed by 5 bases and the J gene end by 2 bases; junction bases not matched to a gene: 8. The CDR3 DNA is TGTGCCAGCAGCCCCCAACAGGGGAGACAAGAGACCCAGTACTTC. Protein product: CASSPQQGRQETQYF. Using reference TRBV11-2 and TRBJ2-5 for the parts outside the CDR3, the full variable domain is EAGVAQSPRYKIIEKRQSVAFWCNPISGHATLYWYQQILGQGPKLLIQFQNNGVVDDSQLPKDRFSAERLKGVDSTLKIQPAKLEDSAVYLCASSPQQGRQETQYFGPGTRLLVL.

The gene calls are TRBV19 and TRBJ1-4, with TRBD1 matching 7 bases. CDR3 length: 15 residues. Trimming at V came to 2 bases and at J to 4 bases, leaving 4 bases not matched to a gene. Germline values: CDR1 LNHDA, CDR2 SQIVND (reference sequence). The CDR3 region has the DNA TGTGCCAGTAGTATAATGACAGGGTATAATGAAAAACTGTTTTTT. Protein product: CASSIMTGYNEKLFF.

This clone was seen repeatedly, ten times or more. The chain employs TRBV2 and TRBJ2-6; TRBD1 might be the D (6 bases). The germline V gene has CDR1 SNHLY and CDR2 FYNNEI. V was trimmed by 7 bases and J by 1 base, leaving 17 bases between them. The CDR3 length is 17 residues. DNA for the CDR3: TGTGCCAGCAAACCGGACAGATTGAATTCTGGGGCCAACGTCCTGACTTTC. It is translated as CASKPDRLNSGANVLTF. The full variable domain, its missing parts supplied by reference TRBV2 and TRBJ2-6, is EPEVTQTPSHQVTQMGQEVILRCVPISNHLYFYWYRQILGQKVEFLVSFYNNEISEKSEIFDDQFSVERPDGSNFTLKIRSTKLEDSAMYFCASKPDRLNSGANVLTFGAGSRLTVL.

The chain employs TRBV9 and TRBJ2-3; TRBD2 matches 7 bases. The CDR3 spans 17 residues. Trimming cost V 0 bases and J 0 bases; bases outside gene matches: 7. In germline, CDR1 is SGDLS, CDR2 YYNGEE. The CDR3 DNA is TGTGCCAGCAGCGTAGCTACAAGCGGGGCCAGCACAGATACGCAGTATTTT. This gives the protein CASSVATSGASTDTQYF.

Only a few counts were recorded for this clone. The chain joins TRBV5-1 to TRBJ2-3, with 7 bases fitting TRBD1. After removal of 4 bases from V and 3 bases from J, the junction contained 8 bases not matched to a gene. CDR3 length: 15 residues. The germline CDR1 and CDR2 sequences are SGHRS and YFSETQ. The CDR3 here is CASSPGQLETDTQYF. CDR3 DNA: TGCGCCAGCAGCCCGGGACAGCTAGAGACAGATACGCAGTATTTT.

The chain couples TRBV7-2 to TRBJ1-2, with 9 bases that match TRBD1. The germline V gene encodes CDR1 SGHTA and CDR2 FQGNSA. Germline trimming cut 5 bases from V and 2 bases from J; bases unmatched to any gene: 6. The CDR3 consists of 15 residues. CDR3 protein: CASSTRDRVNYGYTF. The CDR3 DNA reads TGTGCCAGCAGCACCCGGGACAGGGTGAACTATGGCTACACCTTC.

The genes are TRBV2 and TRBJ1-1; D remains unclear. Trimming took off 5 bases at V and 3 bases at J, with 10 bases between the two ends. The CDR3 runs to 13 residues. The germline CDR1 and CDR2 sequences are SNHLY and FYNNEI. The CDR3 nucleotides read TGTGCCAGCAGTCAGTTCGAGGACACTGAAGCTTTCTTT. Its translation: CASSQFEDTEAFF.

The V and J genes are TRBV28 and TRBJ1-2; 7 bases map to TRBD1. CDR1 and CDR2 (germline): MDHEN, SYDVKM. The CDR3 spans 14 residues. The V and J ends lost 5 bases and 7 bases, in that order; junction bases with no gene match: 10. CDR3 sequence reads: CASSQGGRRAGYTF. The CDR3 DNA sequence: TGTGCCAGCAGTCAGGGGGGCCGCAGGGCTGGCTACACCTTC.

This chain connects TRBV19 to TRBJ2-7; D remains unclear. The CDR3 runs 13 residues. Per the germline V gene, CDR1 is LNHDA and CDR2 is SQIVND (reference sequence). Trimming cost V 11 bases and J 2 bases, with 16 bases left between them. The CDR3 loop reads CASSSGLAYEQYF. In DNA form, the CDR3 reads TGTGCCTCCTCATCGGGCTTAGCCTACGAGCAGTACTTC.

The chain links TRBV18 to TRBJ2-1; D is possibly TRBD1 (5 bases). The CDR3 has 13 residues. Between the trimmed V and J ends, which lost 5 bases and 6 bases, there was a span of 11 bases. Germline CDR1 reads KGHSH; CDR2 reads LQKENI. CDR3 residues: CASSERGGNEQFF. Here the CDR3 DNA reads TGTGCCAGCTCAGAAAGGGGTGGCAATGAGCAGTTCTTC.

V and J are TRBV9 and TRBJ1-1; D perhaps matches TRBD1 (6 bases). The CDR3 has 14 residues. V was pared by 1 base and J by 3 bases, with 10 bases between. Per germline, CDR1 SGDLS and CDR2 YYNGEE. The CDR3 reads CASSVRGDDTEAFF. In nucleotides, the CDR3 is TGTGCCAGCAGCGTAAGGGGGGATGACACTGAAGCTTTCTTT.

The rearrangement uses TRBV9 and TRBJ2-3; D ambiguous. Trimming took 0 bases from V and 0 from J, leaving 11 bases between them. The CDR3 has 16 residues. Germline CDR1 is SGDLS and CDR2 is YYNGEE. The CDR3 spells CASSVGARTSTDTQYF. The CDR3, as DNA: TGTGCCAGCAGCGTAGGAGCACGGACGAGCACAGATACGCAGTATTTT.

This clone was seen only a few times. The CDR3 region has the DNA TGTGCCAGCAGTGAAACGAGAGGGACCGGGGAGCTGTTTTTT. Protein sequence: CASSETRGTGELFF. The V and J genes are TRBV2 and TRBJ2-2; maybe TRBD2 (5 bases). V was pared by 2 bases and J by 5 bases, with 9 bases between. The CDR3 sequence is 14 residues long. From germline, CDR1 is SNHLY and CDR2 FYNNEI. The full variable domain, in which reference TRBV2 and TRBJ2-2 provide the parts outside the CDR3, is EPEVTQTPSHQVTQMGQEVILRCVPISNHLYFYWYRQILGQKVEFLVSFYNNEISEKSEIFDDQFSVERPDGSNFTLKIRSTKLEDSAMYFCASSETRGTGELFFGEGSRLTVL.

CDR3 protein: CAIMGQGSDTQYF. CDR3 bases: TGTGCCATCATGGGACAGGGGTCCGATACGCAGTATTTT. The J gene is TRBJ2-3, the V gene TRBV10-3, with 10 bases matching TRBD1. The J segment lost 6 bases and the V segment lost 7 bases, leaving 4 bases of the junction unmatched. CDR1 ENHRY and CDR2 SYGVKD come from the germline V gene. The CDR3 spans 13 residues.

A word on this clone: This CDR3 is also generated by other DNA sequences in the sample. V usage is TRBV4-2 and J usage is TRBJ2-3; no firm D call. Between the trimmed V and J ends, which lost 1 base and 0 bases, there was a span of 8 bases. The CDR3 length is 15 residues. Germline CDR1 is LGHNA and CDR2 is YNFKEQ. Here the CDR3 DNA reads TGTGCCAGCAGCCAAGTTGTCGCTAGCACAGATACGCAGTATTTT. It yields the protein CASSQVVASTDTQYF.

CDR3 protein: CASSPLRAFDEQFF. DNA of the CDR3: TGTGCCAGCAGCCCCCTTAGGGCCTTCGATGAGCAGTTCTTC. The chain links TRBV11-2 to TRBJ2-1; D call uncertain. Germline CDR1 is SGHAT and CDR2 is FQNNGV. Trimming shortened V by 5 bases and J by 8 bases, and 16 bases separated the two germline ends. The CDR3 consists of 14 residues. Complete variable domain (other parts from reference TRBV11-2 and TRBJ2-1): EAGVAQSPRYKIIEKRQSVAFWCNPISGHATLYWYQQILGQGPKLLIQFQNNGVVDDSQLPKDRFSAERLKGVDSTLKIQPAKLEDSAVYLCASSPLRAFDEQFFGPGTRLTVL.

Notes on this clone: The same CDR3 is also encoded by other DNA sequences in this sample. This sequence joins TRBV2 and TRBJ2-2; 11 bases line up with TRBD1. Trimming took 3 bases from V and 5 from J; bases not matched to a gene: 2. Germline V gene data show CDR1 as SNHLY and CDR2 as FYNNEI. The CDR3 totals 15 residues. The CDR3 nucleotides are TGTGCCAGCAGTGAGGGACAGGGGGGAACCGGGGAGCTGTTTTTT. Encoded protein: CASSEGQGGTGELFF.

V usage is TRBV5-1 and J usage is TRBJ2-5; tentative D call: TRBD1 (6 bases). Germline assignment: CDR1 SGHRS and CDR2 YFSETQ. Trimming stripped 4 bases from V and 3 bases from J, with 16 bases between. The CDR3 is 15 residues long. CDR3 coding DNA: TGCGCCAGCAGCCGGTCTGGACAGCCGGAAGAGACCCAGTACTTC. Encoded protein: CASSRSGQPEETQYF.

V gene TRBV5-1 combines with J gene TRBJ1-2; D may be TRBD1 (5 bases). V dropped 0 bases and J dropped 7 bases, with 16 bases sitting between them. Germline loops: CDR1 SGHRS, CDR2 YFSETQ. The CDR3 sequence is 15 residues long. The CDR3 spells CASSLVWGAGSGYTF. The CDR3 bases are TGCGCCAGCAGCTTGGTTTGGGGCGCCGGCTCTGGCTACACCTTC.

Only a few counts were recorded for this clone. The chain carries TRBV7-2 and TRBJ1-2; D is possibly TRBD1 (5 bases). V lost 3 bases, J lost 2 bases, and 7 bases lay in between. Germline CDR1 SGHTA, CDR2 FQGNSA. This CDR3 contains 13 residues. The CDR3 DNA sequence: TGTGCCAGCAGCTTCCGGGACAACTATGGCTACACCTTC. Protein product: CASSFRDNYGYTF.

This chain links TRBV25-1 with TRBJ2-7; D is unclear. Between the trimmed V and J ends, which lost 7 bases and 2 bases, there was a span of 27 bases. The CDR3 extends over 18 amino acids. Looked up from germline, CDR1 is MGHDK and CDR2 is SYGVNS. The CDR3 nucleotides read TGTGCCAGCACCGCAAACCTCCGACATGCCACACTTGCCTACGAGCAGTACTTC. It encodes CASTANLRHATLAYEQYF.

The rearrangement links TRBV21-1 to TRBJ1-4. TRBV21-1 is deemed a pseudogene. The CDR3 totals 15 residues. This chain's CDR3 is CASKNIPWAGEKLFF. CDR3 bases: TGTGCCAGCAAAAATATCCCCTGGGCGGGTGAAAAACTGTTTTTT.

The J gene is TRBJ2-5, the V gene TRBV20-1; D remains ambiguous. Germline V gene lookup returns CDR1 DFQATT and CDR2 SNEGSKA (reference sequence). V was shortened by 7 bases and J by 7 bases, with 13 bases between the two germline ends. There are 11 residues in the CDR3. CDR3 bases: TGCAGTGTCTACCGTGGTGCGACCCAGTACTTC. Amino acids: CSVYRGATQYF.

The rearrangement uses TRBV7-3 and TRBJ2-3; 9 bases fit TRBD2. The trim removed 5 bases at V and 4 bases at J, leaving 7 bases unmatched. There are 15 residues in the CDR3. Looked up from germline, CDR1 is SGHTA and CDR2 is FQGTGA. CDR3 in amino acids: CASSPTAGGADTQYF. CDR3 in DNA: TGTGCCAGCAGCCCAACAGCGGGAGGTGCAGATACGCAGTATTTT.

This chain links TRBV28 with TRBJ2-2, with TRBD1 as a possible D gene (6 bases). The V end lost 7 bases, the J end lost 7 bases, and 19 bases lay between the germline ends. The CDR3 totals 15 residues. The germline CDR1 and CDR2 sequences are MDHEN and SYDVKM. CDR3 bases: TGTGCCAGCATCCAAGGGGGAAGCGTCGTCGGGGAGCTGTTTTTT. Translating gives CASIQGGSVVGELFF.

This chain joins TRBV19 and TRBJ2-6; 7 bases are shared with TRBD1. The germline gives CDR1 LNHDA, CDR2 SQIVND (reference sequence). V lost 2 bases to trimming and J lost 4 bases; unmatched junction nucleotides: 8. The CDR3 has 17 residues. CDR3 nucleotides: TGTGCCAGTAGTATATCCGGGACAGACTCGGGGGCCAACGTCCTGACTTTC. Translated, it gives CASSISGTDSGANVLTF.